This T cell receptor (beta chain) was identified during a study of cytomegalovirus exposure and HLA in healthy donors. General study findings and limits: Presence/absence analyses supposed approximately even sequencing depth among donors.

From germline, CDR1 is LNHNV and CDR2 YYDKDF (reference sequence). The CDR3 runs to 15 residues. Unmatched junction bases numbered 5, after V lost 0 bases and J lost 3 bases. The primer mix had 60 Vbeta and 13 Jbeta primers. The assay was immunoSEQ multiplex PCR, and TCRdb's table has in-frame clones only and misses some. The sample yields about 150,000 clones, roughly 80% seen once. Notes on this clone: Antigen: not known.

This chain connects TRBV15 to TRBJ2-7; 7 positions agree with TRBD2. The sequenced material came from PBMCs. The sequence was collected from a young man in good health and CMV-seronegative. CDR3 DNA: TGTGCCACCAGCAGAGATAGGGAGGGAGGCTACGAGCAGTACTTC. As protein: CATSRDREGGYEQYF.